This T cell receptor (beta chain) was sequenced in a study of a mutant IDH1 vaccine in newly diagnosed glioma. Produced via immunoSEQ multiplex PCR; TCRdb's table is partial and in-frame only. Here the sample spans approximately 57,000 clones, approximately 80% being singletons. Time point here: week 5, during vaccination. Vaccine doses each comprised 300 ug of mutant IDH1 20-mer peptide, with topical imiquimod. Regarding this clone: Antigen: not known.

Deletions cut 0 bases from V and 3 bases from J, with 11 bases between. The CDR3 loop spans 15 amino acids. The V gene's germline CDR1 is LGHNA and CDR2 YSLEER. The source of this sequence is a woman younger than 35 with glioma. Some clones in this sample may be carry-over from other donors' samples. The material sequenced was PBMCs, taken from a glioma patient whose treatment included an IDH1 peptide vaccine. The chain joins TRBV4-3 to TRBJ1-1; a possible D gene is TRBD1 (6 bases). The CDR3 bases are TGCGCCAGCAGCCAAGATTGGGAGGGGGACACTGAAGCTTTCTTT. Translating it yields CASSQDWEGDTEAFF.